This paragraph covers one T cell receptor beta chain sequence. Its antigen is currently unknown. This entry belongs to a study of monozygotic twins with inflammatory bowel disease. Each donor gave less than 3 ml of peripheral blood. Study-wide points: Perhaps reflecting limited power, concordant and discordant twins did not differ in repertoire similarity.

Making each TCR library took approximately 3,700 ng of total RNA. TCRdb re-called the 5' RACE reads and shows each CDR3 protein once, DNA omitted. This repertoire includes a few hundred thousand distinct CDR3 sequences. This CDR3 region has 13 residues. Germline CDR1 and CDR2: MNHEY and SVGAGI. The rearrangement links TRBV6-5 to TRBJ1-2; TCRdb's assignment of TRBD1 cannot be checked, as there is no DNA. The sequenced sample consisted of blood. The source is a human donor with ulcerative colitis or Crohn's disease, or a healthy co-twin of an affected twin (not recorded which). The CDR3 spells CASSQLTGYGYTF.